A single T cell receptor beta chain is shown here with its context. Its antigen is currently unknown. The CDR3 runs to 13 residues. Trimming stripped 1 base from V and 4 bases from J, with 7 bases between. The germline V gene has CDR1 MDHEN and CDR2 SYDVKM. Healthy donors had no documented immune events, such as infections, while sampled. The data originate from a study of identifying expanded T cells in peripheral blood. General study results and limits: Variance in clone template counts between roughly two-week samples significantly increased with total template count across all healthy donors.

This table comes from immunoSEQ multiplex PCR, and its TCRdb copy is limited to in-frame clones, with some not included. This sample yields 100,000 or so clones, of which approximately 90% are seen a single time; roughly 17% belongs to the top ten. The sequencing sample was made of blood. This rearrangement joins TRBV28 to TRBJ1-2; the D is unclear. This TCR was recovered from a person between 18 and 75 years old in good health. In DNA, the CDR3 is TGTGCCAGCAGTTTATCACATAGCTATGGCTACACCTTC. Protein product: CASSLSHSYGYTF.